A single sample gave rise to the 5 T cell receptor beta chains below, sequenced in a study of blood T cell repertoires in COVID-19. The protocol was immunoSEQ multiplex PCR, while the TCRdb copy is restricted to in-frame clones and leaves out a portion. The sample includes approximately 110,000 clones, 86% of them seen just once. Sequenced sample: peripheral blood. The receptors shown here come from a man between 40 and 49 years old with acute or convalescent COVID-19.

The V call is TRBV19, the J call TRBJ1-1; the D gene is possibly TRBD1 (6 bases). Germline CDR1 reads LNHDA; CDR2 reads SQIVND (reference sequence). This CDR3 comprises 14 residues. Trimming shortened V by 5 bases and J by 6 bases, and 16 bases separated the two germline ends. This CDR3 is CASSPRTNRAEAFF. CDR3 DNA: TGTGCCAGTAGTCCAAGAACCAACAGGGCTGAAGCTTTCTTT. The complete variable domain, with remaining parts taken from reference TRBV19 and TRBJ1-1, reads DGGITQSPKYLFRKEGQNVTLSCEQNLNHDAMYWYRQDPGQGLRLIYYSQIVNDFQKGDIAEGYSVSREKKESFPLTVTSAQKNPTAFYLCASSPRTNRAEAFFGQGTRLTVV.

The V and J genes are TRBV9 and TRBJ2-7; 7 positions agree with TRBD2. Germline lookup yields CDR1 SGDLS and CDR2 YYNGEE. CDR3 length equals 16 residues. Losses at the gene ends were 4 bases for V and 3 bases for J; bases not matched to a gene: 13. CDR3 in DNA: TGTGCCAGCAGCTCTGGGTCGGGCGGGAGATTCTACGAGCAGTACTTC. This codes for CASSSGSGGRFYEQYF.

The V and J genes are TRBV5-1 and TRBJ2-1, with a tentative D call TRBD2 (5 bases). This CDR3 has 16 residues. The germline gives CDR1 SGHRS, CDR2 YFSETQ. Trimming shortened V by 0 bases and J by 0 bases, and 10 bases separated the two germline ends. The CDR3 nucleotides are TGCGCCAGCAGCTTGGCCGGGGTGGGCTCCTACAATGAGCAGTTCTTC. Translated, it gives CASSLAGVGSYNEQFF. Supplemented by reference TRBV5-1 and TRBJ2-1, the full variable domain reads KAGVTQTPRYLIKTRGQQVTLSCSPISGHRSVSWYQQTPGQGLQFLFEYFSETQRNKGNFPGRFSGRQFSNSRSEMNVSTLELGDSALYLCASSLAGVGSYNEQFFGPGTRLTVL.

The chain combines TRBV30 with TRBJ2-2; maybe TRBD1 (6 bases). Per the germline V gene, CDR1 is GTSNPN and CDR2 is SVGIG (reference sequence). This CDR3 is 18 amino acids long. The V gene lost 0 bases and the J gene lost 3 bases, with 20 bases spanning the gap. The CDR3 here is CAWSVGRGRILHTGELFF. DNA of the CDR3: TGTGCCTGGAGTGTCGGCAGGGGCCGAATCCTCCACACCGGGGAGCTGTTTTTT.

The CDR3 is CASSWHVNTEAFF. The CDR3, as DNA: TGTGCCAGCAGTTGGCATGTGAACACTGAAGCTTTCTTT. The chain uses TRBV12-3 or TRBV12-4 and TRBJ1-1; no reliable D call. V was shortened by 4 bases and J by 0 bases, with 6 bases between the two germline ends. The CDR3 has 13 amino acids.